Presented here are 26 T cell receptor beta chains from one specimen sequenced in a study of shared T cell receptors in the human thymus (dated by TCRdb to the early 2020s). The library relied on the immunoSEQ multiplex PCR assay. The immuneACCESS repertoire file appears here via TCRdb, limited to in-frame rearrangements. These files lack a portion of the clones; in checked studies, under half of the deficit traces to unresolved V genes, and the cause of the others is not known. For this sample there are tens of thousands of clones; nearly 95% appear just once. The biggest ten clones account for less than 0.04% of the sample. The sequencing sample was made of thymocytes. The source is a human donor.

The chain has TRBV5-1 and TRBJ2-5, with 8 nucleotides matching TRBD2. This CDR3 contains 16 residues. Trimming cost V 0 bases and J 6 bases; bases outside gene matches: 10. The germline gives CDR1 SGHRS, CDR2 YFSETQ. The CDR3 DNA follows: TGCGCCAGCAGCTTGGTGTACGGGGGGGCCCCGAAGACCCAGTACTTC. This gives the protein CASSLVYGGAPKTQYF.

This chain links TRBV19 with TRBJ2-7; a possible D gene is TRBD1 (5 bases). From germline, CDR1 is LNHDA and CDR2 SQIVND (reference sequence). The CDR3 runs to 15 residues. The V and J ends lost 3 bases and 2 bases respectively, with 14 bases between them. The CDR3 loop is CASSIVGQRAYEQYF. CDR3 nucleotides: TGTGCCAGTAGTATCGTCGGACAAAGAGCCTACGAGCAGTACTTC. The variable domain in full, completed from reference TRBV19 and TRBJ2-7, reads DGGITQSPKYLFRKEGQNVTLSCEQNLNHDAMYWYRQDPGQGLRLIYYSQIVNDFQKGDIAEGYSVSREKKESFPLTVTSAQKNPTAFYLCASSIVGQRAYEQYFGPGTRLTVT.

This chain uses TRBV4-2 with TRBJ2-7; 9 positions match TRBD2. Germline V lookup: CDR1 LGHNA, CDR2 YNFKEQ. The CDR3 sequence is 16 residues long. V gave up 0 bases and J gave up 0 bases; unmatched junction bases: 3. The CDR3 here is CASSQESGGRSYEQYF. In DNA, the CDR3 is TGTGCCAGCAGCCAAGAGAGCGGGGGGCGCTCCTACGAGCAGTACTTC.

CDR3 amino acids: CASIPGLAGGPRYNEQFF. Here the CDR3 DNA reads TGTGCCAGCATCCCGGGACTAGCGGGGGGGCCTCGGTACAATGAGCAGTTCTTC. The chain recombines TRBV28 with TRBJ2-1; 16 bases fit TRBD2. The trim removed 7 bases at V and 4 bases at J, leaving 10 bases unmatched. Germline CDR1 MDHEN, CDR2 SYDVKM. This CDR3 region has 18 residues.

The chain employs TRBV19 and TRBJ1-4; the D is unclear. Deletions cut 5 bases from V and 0 bases from J, with 16 bases between. This CDR3 has 17 residues. CDR1 and CDR2 from the germline V gene are LNHDA and SQIVND (reference sequence). CDR3 amino acids: CASSQYGKEATNEKLFF. The DNA for the CDR3 is TGTGCCAGTAGTCAATACGGGAAGGAAGCAACTAATGAAAAACTGTTTTTT.

The V call is TRBV18, the J call TRBJ1-1; 7 positions agree with TRBD1. Germline V CDR1 and CDR2: KGHSH, LQKENI. CDR3 length equals 17 residues. The trim removed 2 bases at V and 5 bases at J, leaving 14 bases unmatched. CDR3 nucleotide sequence: TGTGCCAGCTCACCAGACGGACAGGCCACTAAGTCGACTGAAGCTTTCTTT. The encoded protein is CASSPDGQATKSTEAFF.

The chain employs TRBV20-1 and TRBJ2-7, with unresolved D. The CDR3 loop spans 11 amino acids. Germline CDR1 reads DFQATT; CDR2 reads SNEGSKA (reference sequence). V lost 4 bases, J lost 5 bases, and 9 bases lay in between. The CDR3 DNA reads as TGCAGTGCTACCCCTGGGCACGAGCAGTACTTC. Translated: CSATPGHEQYF.

The chain employs TRBV30 and TRBJ2-4, with TRBD1 matching 10 bases. This CDR3 region has 15 residues. In germline, CDR1 is GTSNPN, CDR2 SVGIG (reference sequence). Trimming cost V 2 bases and J 6 bases; bases outside gene matches: 7. The CDR3 here is CAWSTPGQGSNIQYF. CDR3 in DNA: TGTGCCTGGAGTACACCGGGACAGGGGTCAAACATTCAGTACTTC.

This sequence joins TRBV23-1 and TRBJ2-3; D is ambiguous. TRBV23-1 is identified as an open reading frame with a role that is uncertain. The CDR3 covers 13 residues. V was trimmed by 6 bases and J by 3 bases, leaving 10 bases between them. This CDR3 is CASSPRGTDTQYF. CDR3 coding DNA: TGCGCCAGCAGCCCCCGAGGAACAGATACGCAGTATTTT.

V is TRBV5-1 and J is TRBJ2-3, with a tentative D call TRBD1 (6 bases). Germline loops: CDR1 SGHRS, CDR2 YFSETQ. V was shortened by 5 bases and J by 2 bases, with 15 bases between the two germline ends. The length of the CDR3 is 15 residues. The chain's CDR3 is CASRSLGQPTDTQYF. In DNA form, the CDR3 reads TGCGCCAGCAGAAGTCTCGGACAGCCCACAGATACGCAGTATTTT.

The chain couples TRBV30 to TRBJ2-7; D not certain. The length of the CDR3 is 11 residues. Germline V gene sequence: CDR1 GTSNPN, CDR2 SVGIG (reference sequence). Trimming stripped 5 bases from V and 0 bases from J, with 5 bases between. The CDR3 loop reads CAWVTSYEQYF. The DNA for the CDR3 is TGTGCCTGGGTTACCTCCTACGAGCAGTACTTC.

The chain employs TRBV2 and TRBJ2-1, with 7 bases matching TRBD1. CDR3 length: 17 residues. V was pared by 0 bases and J by 1 base, with 6 bases of the junction left unmatched. CDR1 is SNHLY, CDR2 FYNNEI, per germline. DNA of the CDR3: TGTGCCAGCAGTGAAGCTACTGACAGGGTATCCTACAATGAGCAGTTCTTC. It encodes CASSEATDRVSYNEQFF.

V usage is TRBV19 and J usage is TRBJ1-1; D unclear. Trimming removed 8 bases from V and 3 bases from J, with 25 bases in between. The germline gives CDR1 LNHDA, CDR2 SQIVND (reference sequence). This CDR3 region has 17 residues. The CDR3 sequence: CASQIRRRVRNDTEAFF. DNA for the CDR3: TGTGCCAGTCAGATACGCCGACGGGTGCGAAATGACACTGAAGCTTTCTTT.

This chain links TRBV19 with TRBJ1-2; 12 bases are a match to TRBD1. V gave up 8 bases and J gave up 7 bases; unmatched junction bases: 5. CDR3 length: 13 amino acids. Germline V gives CDR1 LNHDA, CDR2 SQIVND (reference sequence). The CDR3 region is CASCRDRGLGYTF. DNA of the CDR3: TGTGCCAGTTGCCGGGACAGGGGGCTTGGCTACACCTTC.

The J gene is TRBJ1-6, the V gene TRBV5-6; weak D call: TRBD1 (6 bases). The CDR3 consists of 18 residues. The V end lost 2 bases, the J end lost 9 bases, and 24 bases lay between the germline ends. Germline V lookup: CDR1 SGHDT, CDR2 YYEEEE. CDR3 bases: TGTGCCAGCAGCTTTGTCCTACCCACAGGGCCGGGGGGTTCACCCCTCCACTTT. Protein product: CASSFVLPTGPGGSPLHF.

The gene calls are TRBV11-2 and TRBJ2-3; TRBD1 matches 11 bases. V lost 0 bases to trimming and J lost 2 bases; unmatched junction nucleotides: 4. The length of the CDR3 is 17 residues. In germline, CDR1 is SGHAT, CDR2 FQNNGV. CDR3 sequence: CASSLERTGGNTDTQYF. As DNA, the CDR3 is TGTGCCAGCAGCTTAGAAAGGACAGGGGGCAACACAGATACGCAGTATTTT.

The chain joins TRBV9 to TRBJ2-5, with D perhaps TRBD2 (5 bases). The CDR3 runs 18 residues. V lost 3 bases and J 1 base, leaving 22 bases between the germline ends. Germline V lookup: CDR1 SGDLS, CDR2 YYNGEE. CDR3 coding DNA: TGTGCCAGCAGCGCATACGAGGGAATCCGCCACTTCCAAGAGACCCAGTACTTC. It codes for CASSAYEGIRHFQETQYF.

This chain connects TRBV29-1 to TRBJ1-1; D is perhaps TRBD1 (5 bases). The CDR3 spans 16 residues. Germline CDR1 reads SQVTM; CDR2 reads ANQGSEA. V was shortened by 5 bases and J by 0 bases, with 19 bases between the two germline ends. CDR3: CSVLPGTLVMNTEAFF. The CDR3 region has the DNA TGCAGCGTTCTCCCTGGGACCCTAGTCATGAACACTGAAGCTTTCTTT.

The J gene is TRBJ1-1, the V gene TRBV11-2; D is perhaps TRBD1 (5 bases). V was shortened by 5 bases and J by 4 bases, with 17 bases between the two germline ends. There are 15 residues in the CDR3. Germline V lookup: CDR1 SGHAT, CDR2 FQNNGV. CDR3 loop: CASSPAGVMTTEAFF. Here the CDR3 DNA reads TGTGCCAGCAGCCCGGCGGGGGTGATGACCACTGAAGCTTTCTTT.

The rearrangement links TRBV4-3 to TRBJ1-5; D not certain. V lost 0 bases, J lost 4 bases, and 10 bases lay in between. There are 15 residues in the CDR3. Germline CDR1 and CDR2: LGHNA and YSLEER. The CDR3 sequence is CASSQEIQSNQPQHF. CDR3 in DNA: TGCGCCAGCAGCCAAGAGATACAATCAAATCAGCCCCAGCATTTT.

The J gene is TRBJ2-1, the V gene TRBV19; the D gene is possibly TRBD1 (6 bases). Germline V gives CDR1 LNHDA, CDR2 SQIVND (reference sequence). CDR3 length: 16 residues. V lost 5 bases, J lost 2 bases, and 16 bases lay in between. The CDR3 loop reads CASSPSGDETYNEQFF. Here the CDR3 DNA reads TGTGCCAGTAGTCCCTCAGGGGACGAGACCTACAATGAGCAGTTCTTC.

This rearrangement joins TRBV7-9 to TRBJ2-2, with 8 bases identical to TRBD1. There are 17 residues in the CDR3. J gave up 5 bases and V 5 bases, and 13 bases lay outside the gene matches. Germline V gives CDR1 SEHNR, CDR2 FQNEAQ (reference sequence). CDR3 DNA: TGTGCCAGCAGCCTTAACCCGACAGGGGTGTATACCGGGGAGCTGTTTTTT. Protein sequence: CASSLNPTGVYTGELFF.

This clone is a singleton in its sample. Since the CDR3 does not end with the conserved phenylalanine or tryptophan, this likely comes from a read error. The rearrangement links TRBV5-6 to TRBJ1-6; D gene uncertain. This CDR3 spans 13 amino acids. V lost 3 bases and J lost 9, with 10 bases in between. CDR1 and CDR2 (germline): SGHDT, YYEEEE. DNA for the CDR3: TGTGCCAGCAGCTCGGCTGGAGGTTCACCCCTCCACCTT. It yields the protein CASSSAGGSPLHL.

This clone was recorded only once. This rearrangement joins TRBV11-2 to TRBJ2-3; 8 positions match TRBD1. The length of the CDR3 is 18 residues. The germline gives CDR1 SGHAT, CDR2 FQNNGV. The J segment lost 3 bases and the V segment lost 3 bases, leaving 14 bases of the junction unmatched. In nucleotides, the CDR3 is TGTGCCAGCAGCTTCCCAACATCCGGGCAGGGGGCAACAGATACGCAGTATTTT. It encodes CASSFPTSGQGATDTQYF.

The CDR3 spells CASSSLQDHTANTEAFF. The DNA for the CDR3 is TGTGCCAGCAGCTCGCTTCAAGATCACACAGCGAACACTGAAGCTTTCTTT. This sequence joins TRBV7-2 and TRBJ1-1; no clear D. Germline V lookup: CDR1 SGHTA, CDR2 FQGNSA. CDR3 length: 17 residues. Trimming cost V 4 bases and J 1 base, with 19 bases left between them.

The chain carries TRBV5-5 and TRBJ2-2; possibly TRBD1 for D (6 bases). Germline CDR1 reads SGHKS; CDR2 reads YYEKEE (reference sequence). The CDR3 spans 17 residues. Trimming took off 5 bases at V and 0 bases at J, with 17 bases between the two ends. The CDR3 reads CASRVGRQASNTGELFF. CDR3 sequence (DNA): TGTGCCAGCAGGGTTGGGAGACAGGCCTCGAACACCGGGGAGCTGTTTTTT.